This TCR beta chain is from a study of blood T cells in healthy people across ages (dated by TCRdb to the mid-2010s). A note on the overall study: Template switching captured roughly one uniquely barcoded TCR beta cDNA molecule per two T cells in model experiments. The study measured age-related changes in TCR beta repertoire diversity using deep sequencing normalized with unique cDNA molecular identifiers. The donors were divided into four age groups: young (average around 17 years), middle-aged (around 37), aged (approximately 62) and long-lived (about 84). To avoid experimental bias, donors of different ages were spread randomly across the sequencing lanes. Two additional independent replicas of 1 million unique cDNA reads from the same blood draw were analyzed for two donors (one aged 18 to 30 and one aged 80 or older). The investigation overall reported the following: Donor CMV infection status was unknown, potentially confounding age-related changes in expanded clonotypes. Observed TCR beta diversity correlated strongly with the percentage of naive T cells measured by flow cytometry. Bulk unsorted PBMC profiling prevented conclusive comparison of naive and antigen-experienced compartments. Compared with the aged group, more naive CD4+ T cells, fewer expanded clones and increased TCR diversity were shown by the long-lived group, suggesting age selection. As age increased, observed TCR beta diversity per million T cells dropped in a roughly linear way, and a significant reduction was already evident by age 40. Estimates of total diversity from one million sequenced T cells were regarded as lower bounds and underestimates.

The CDR3 numbers 13 residues from cysteine through phenylalanine. Here the CDR3 DNA is all that survives: 39 bases in frame from base 1. V loses 8 bases of germline sequence and J loses 6 bases, and the interval between the two ends is 13 bases. CDR1 MDHEN and CDR2 SYDVKM are derived from the germline V gene. With regard to this clonotype: Its binding antigen is unknown. Qualities for individual bases were not recorded, and no much larger clone is one base off.

Donors were 39 systemically healthy Caucasian individuals from Russia aged roughly 6 to 100 years. Each donor gave approximately 9.3 milliliters of peripheral blood, collected into EDTA-treated Vacutainer tubes. Ficoll-Paque density-gradient centrifugation was used to isolate PBMCs, with at least 6 million per sample. Trizol reagent was used to extract total RNA from the PBMCs, yielding at least 6 micrograms per sample. For every donor, an aliquot of PBMCs went through flow cytometry to measure the percentages of naive CD45RAhigh/CD27high T cells. Libraries were constructed by 5' RACE. The instrument was an Illumina HiSeq 2500. The second PCR ran for about 6 to 11 cycles and used a J-beta primer mix along with a sample-barcoded 5' primer. Each TCR beta cDNA molecule received a unique molecular identifier from a template-switch 5' adaptor carrying 12 random nucleotides. Each sample yielded at least 2.5 million CDR3-containing paired-end reads. First-strand cDNA was synthesized from all RNA with the Mint cDNA synthesis kit, primed by a TRBC-specific oligonucleotide. Following uracil-DNA glycosylase treatment, a first 18-cycle PCR with universal primers M1SS and BC2_uni_R was performed on all cDNA. The authors' pipeline ran thus. For normalization, 1 million high-quality reads, each with a distinct molecular identifier, were randomly selected from each sample. Reads sharing molecular identifiers were discarded rather than binned into consensus sequences. MiTCR, with a Q25 quality threshold and the strictest error-elimination algorithm, was used for CDR3 identification, clonotype clustering and error correction. A nonparametric unseen species model using Euler transformation provided a lower-bound estimate of total TCR beta diversity. Starting from the raw public reads, TCRdb applied fastp trimming at Q25, assembled clones with MiXCR and retained in-frame beta chains. Under each unique CDR3 protein, matching rows form one entry showing the most common genes and DNA. TCRdb's processing, not the authors', yielded these V and J calls. Counted in this sample were about a million distinct CDR3 sequences; roughly 47% of them appeared once. Together, the top ten hold about 22% of the sample.

Specimen: blood. The receptor chain draws on TRBV28 and TRBJ1-4, with no D gene named confidently. The clonotype comes from a woman between 55 and 75 years old in good health. The nucleotides read TGTGCCAGCCTCCTCGGTCCCCATGAAAAACTGTTTTTT. Translated, it reads CASLLGPHEKLFF.